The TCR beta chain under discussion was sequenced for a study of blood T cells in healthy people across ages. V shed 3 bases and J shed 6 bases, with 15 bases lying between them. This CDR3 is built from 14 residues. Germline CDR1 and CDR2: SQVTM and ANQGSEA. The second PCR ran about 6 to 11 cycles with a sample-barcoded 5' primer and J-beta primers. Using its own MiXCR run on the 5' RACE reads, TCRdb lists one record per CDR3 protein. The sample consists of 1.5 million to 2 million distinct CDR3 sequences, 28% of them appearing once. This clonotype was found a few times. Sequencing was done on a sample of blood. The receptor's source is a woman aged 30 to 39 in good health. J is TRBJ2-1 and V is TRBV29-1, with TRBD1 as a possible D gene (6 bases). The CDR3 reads CSVELARGGNEQFF. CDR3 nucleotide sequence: TGCAGCGTTGAGTTAGCGCGAGGGGGCAATGAGCAGTTCTTC.